A selection of T cell receptor beta chains follows, all from one sample in a study of CD8+CD57+ T cells in acquired aplastic anemia. From the reads, TCRdb called clonotypes with MiXCR, one entry per CDR3 protein. In the table there are 400,000 to 450,000 distinct CDR3 sequences, 65% to 80% of which are singletons. What was sequenced was sorted CD4+, CD8+, or CD8+CD57+ T cells (not recorded which) from PBMCs. All receptors come from a human donor in good health, serving as a control. The conserved cysteine and the conserved F or W are not part of the CDR3 here. Fields, in order: J gene, V gene, CDR3 protein.

TRBJ2-7 | TRBV5-5 | ASSQEAGKEAYY
TRBJ1-4 | TRBV29-1 | SVEVGSGATNEKLF
TRBJ1-1 | TRBV5-5 | ASSLNSGNTEAF
TRBJ2-7 | TRBV15 | ATSRGSGGVYEQY
TRBJ1-6 | TRBV7-9 | ASSNRQADSWQC
TRBJ2-2 | TRBV10-3 | AITAARPGELF
TRBJ1-6 | TRBV2 | ASSAQEATGELY
TRBJ1-5 | TRBV12-3/TRBV12-4 | ASSLYREDNQPQH
TRBJ1-1 | TRBV7-8 | ASSLGRNTEAF
TRBJ2-7 | TRBV10-3 | AISDGNYEQY
TRBJ2-7 | TRBV10-3 | AISDPPGLAGWEQY
TRBJ2-1 | TRBV7-7 | ASSLGTSGDNEQF
TRBJ2-7 | TRBV9 | ASSAGLAGGPQY
TRBJ1-6 | TRBV12-3/TRBV12-4 | ASSVRGVPQSDSPLH
TRBJ1-4 | TRBV20-1 | SAEGTTNEKLF
TRBJ1-5 | TRBV7-2 | ASSLGQGANTQQH
TRBJ1-1 | TRBV19 | ASSKDRGADTEAF
TRBJ2-7 | TRBV2 | ASSQEAAGQAFRQY
TRBJ2-7 | TRBV9 | ASSPGGPNKALN
TRBJ2-1 | TRBV9 | ASSVGGDYNEQF
NA | TRBV2 | ASSAIRGDWETQY
TRBJ2-1 | TRBV3-1 | ASSPRTSGGTNEQF
TRBJ2-2 | TRBV6-6 | ASGTGTPITGELF
TRBJ2-2 | TRBV6-1 | ASSENRGFTGELF
TRBJ1-2 | TRBV29-1 | SVGEDREKFGYT
TRBJ1-2 | TRBV7-8 | ASSLFGELFFA
TRBJ2-3 | TRBV7-8 | ASSLRRLSGTDTQY
TRBJ1-1 | TRBV10-3 | ASVVQFGAYEAF
TRBJ1-1 | TRBV6-6 | ASRDPNTEAF
TRBJ2-7 | TRBV19 | ASSREPEGYEQY
TRBJ2-7 | TRBV24-1 | ATSDRRGTYEQY
TRBJ1-1 | TRBV19 | ASGSLMNTEAF
TRBJ2-7 | TRBV2 | ASSEMVTSGGPTYEQY
TRBJ2-5 | TRBV20-1 | SAASDRPQETQY
TRBJ2-1 | TRBV7-4 | ASSLVRGWHNEQF
TRBJ2-7 | TRBV13 | ASSSPSGGASNEQY
TRBJ1-2 | TRBV5-5 | ASSHQGHYGYT
TRBJ1-2 | TRBV29-1 | SVGTGEANYGYT
TRBJ2-7 | TRBV7-7 | ASSLDRYCEQY
TRBJ2-2 | TRBV7-3 | ASSLTGTSTGELF
TRBJ1-2 | TRBV5-1 | ASSLEGRRAGYT
TRBJ2-5 | TRBV30 | AWSSQTVRETQY
TRBJ1-5 | TRBV5-1 | ASSLEGHIVQH
TRBJ1-5 | TRBV7-8 | ASSSSRLSNQPQH
TRBJ2-7 | TRBV19 | ASSPGQGASHEQY
TRBJ2-5 | TRBV11-1 | ASTPYGDRETQY
TRBJ2-7 | TRBV7-9 | ASSLEGGGFYAQY
TRBJ1-2 | TRBV2 | ASKQRGDYGYT
TRBJ2-7 | TRBV6-5 | ASRLAGDHEQY